The 30 T cell receptor beta chains given below trace back to one sample, sequenced in a study of T cells expressing NK-cell markers (dated by TCRdb to 2020 to 2022). Libraries came from 5' RACE. Sequencing relied on an Illumina HiSeq 2000. After TCRdb reprocessed the reads, each CDR3 protein sequence was kept as one row, without DNA. The sample has roughly 350,000 distinct CDR3 sequences on record. The leading ten clones occupy around 4.9% of the sample. The sample taken for sequencing was blood T cells: a sorted CD56 or NKG2C T cell subset, CD4+ or CD8+ T cells, or bulk PBMC T cells (not recorded which). Receptors originate from a man aged 18-69 years in good health.

The chain is built from TRBV20-1 and TRBJ1-6. Germline loops: CDR1 DFQATT, CDR2 SNEGSKA (reference sequence). This CDR3 region has 15 residues. CDR3: CSAPGPSSYNSPLHF.

The chain carries TRBV19 and TRBJ2-2. Germline values: CDR1 LNHDA, CDR2 SQIVND (reference sequence). The CDR3 sequence is 14 residues long. CDR3 amino acids: CASKSSTNTGELFF. The full variable domain, its missing parts supplied by reference TRBV19 and TRBJ2-2, is DGGITQSPKYLFRKEGQNVTLSCEQNLNHDAMYWYRQDPGQGLRLIYYSQIVNDFQKGDIAEGYSVSREKKESFPLTVTSAQKNPTAFYLCASKSSTNTGELFFGEGSRLTVL.

This chain uses TRBV7-8 with TRBJ2-1; TCRdb gives TRBD1 as the D gene, but with no DNA this cannot be confirmed. The CDR3 is 15 residues long. The germline V gene has CDR1 SGHVS and CDR2 FQNEAQ. The CDR3 loop reads CASGIDRGGYNEQFF.

The chain combines TRBV18 with TRBJ2-3; TCRdb proposes TRBD1, but this gene call is untestable without DNA. The CDR3 is made up of 16 amino acids. Germline CDR1 is KGHSH and CDR2 is LQKENI. CDR3 residues: CASSPLRQGVKDTQYF.

The J gene is TRBJ2-3, the V gene TRBV11-2. Germline V gene data show CDR1 as SGHAT and CDR2 as FQNNGV. This CDR3 is built from 14 residues. Here the CDR3 reads CASSPQYAGGTQYF.

V is TRBV5-1 and J is TRBJ2-7; the D call from TCRdb, TRBD1, cannot be confirmed without DNA. CDR3 length equals 14 residues. Germline V CDR1 and CDR2: SGHRS, YFSETQ. The chain's CDR3 is CASSWRGGRDEQYF. The full variable domain, completed using reference TRBV5-1 and TRBJ2-7, is KAGVTQTPRYLIKTRGQQVTLSCSPISGHRSVSWYQQTPGQGLQFLFEYFSETQRNKGNFPGRFSGRQFSNSRSEMNVSTLELGDSALYLCASSWRGGRDEQYFGPGTRLTVT.

The gene calls are TRBV11-2 and TRBJ2-6; TCRdb designates TRBD1, a call that cannot be tested without DNA. The CDR3 runs to 15 residues. In germline, CDR1 is SGHAT, CDR2 FQNNGV. The CDR3 here is CASSHRETGANVLTF.

This sequence joins TRBV18 and TRBJ1-1. CDR1 and CDR2 (germline): KGHSH, LQKENI. The length of the CDR3 is 13 residues. CDR3 sequence: CASSDRGLTEAFF.

The chain recombines TRBV2 with TRBJ2-3; TCRdb picks TRBD2, but there is no DNA to check that call. The germline V gene has CDR1 SNHLY and CDR2 FYNNEI. The CDR3 has 15 amino acids. This CDR3 is CASSAGRSSTDTQYF. Full variable domain (outside the CDR3, taken from reference TRBV2 and TRBJ2-3): EPEVTQTPSHQVTQMGQEVILRCVPISNHLYFYWYRQILGQKVEFLVSFYNNEISEKSEIFDDQFSVERPDGSNFTLKIRSTKLEDSAMYFCASSAGRSSTDTQYFGPGTRLTVL.

This chain connects TRBV11-2 to TRBJ2-5; TCRdb selects TRBD1, and the lack of DNA leaves this call unchecked. Germline assignment: CDR1 SGHAT and CDR2 FQNNGV. This CDR3 has 16 amino acids. CDR3 amino acids: CASSPRTGRNQETQYF.

The rearrangement joins TRBV9 to TRBJ1-6; TCRdb proposes TRBD1, but this gene call is untestable without DNA. This CDR3 contains 15 residues. Per germline, CDR1 SGDLS and CDR2 YYNGEE. CDR3 amino acids: CASSASTGPNSPLHF. The full variable domain, its missing parts supplied by reference TRBV9 and TRBJ1-6, is DSGVTQTPKHLITATGQRVTLRCSPRSGDLSVYWYQQSLDQGLQFLIQYYNGEERAKGNILERFSAQQFPDLHSELNLSSLELGDSALYFCASSASTGPNSPLHFGNGTRLTVT.

The chain is built from TRBV20-1 and TRBJ1-1; TCRdb selects TRBD1, and the lack of DNA leaves this call unchecked. This CDR3 spans 14 amino acids. Germline V lookup: CDR1 DFQATT, CDR2 SNEGSKA (reference sequence). The CDR3 sequence: CSALDRGRSTEAFF.

The chain couples TRBV18 to TRBJ2-3; TCRdb's D call, TRBD2, is unchecked because there is no DNA. Looked up from germline, CDR1 is KGHSH and CDR2 is LQKENI. The length of the CDR3 is 16 residues. The CDR3 sequence: CASSPLSGGVPDTQYF.

This chain uses TRBV7-2 with TRBJ2-3; with no DNA, the TCRdb D assignment of TRBD2 cannot be verified. The CDR3 runs 15 residues. Germline CDR1 SGHTA, CDR2 FQGNSA. The CDR3 is CASRAGGTDTDTQYF.

The chain is built from TRBV12-3 or TRBV12-4 and TRBJ2-7; TCRdb outputs TRBD1, but without DNA this stays unchecked. The CDR3 spans 13 residues. CDR3 residues: CASRGQGAHEQYF.

The V and J genes are TRBV12-3 or TRBV12-4 and TRBJ1-6; absent DNA, TCRdb's TRBD1 call cannot be checked. This CDR3 has 14 amino acids. The CDR3: CASRPGRNNSPLHF.

The chain recombines TRBV2 with TRBJ2-3; the TCRdb D gene call, TRBD2, has no DNA to confirm it. The CDR3 loop spans 17 amino acids. The germline V gene has CDR1 SNHLY and CDR2 FYNNEI. The CDR3 reads CASKGLAGGLVGDTQYF.

The chain recombines TRBV2 with TRBJ1-6; without DNA, the TCRdb call of TRBD1 cannot be checked. Germline lookup yields CDR1 SNHLY and CDR2 FYNNEI. This CDR3 is 14 amino acids long. CDR3 region: CASSETGVNSPLHF.

The chain has TRBV14 and TRBJ2-1; TCRdb outputs TRBD2, but without DNA this stays unchecked. The CDR3 contains 19 residues. Germline CDR1 is SGHDN and CDR2 is FVKESK. CDR3 protein: CASSQRGSGATSSYNEQFF.

The CDR3 loop is CATSEPGGGESQETQYF. The rearrangement uses TRBV24-1 and TRBJ2-5; absent DNA, TCRdb's TRBD1 call cannot be checked. The CDR3 sequence is 17 residues long. Per the germline V gene, CDR1 is KGHDR and CDR2 is SFDVKD.

CDR3 residues: CASSLRRQESSYEQYF. The chain has TRBV12-3 or TRBV12-4 and TRBJ2-7; without DNA, the TCRdb call of TRBD1 cannot be checked. This CDR3 comprises 16 residues.

This chain links TRBV7-3 with TRBJ1-1; checking the TCRdb D call of TRBD1 is not possible without DNA. Germline CDR1 SGHTA, CDR2 FQGTGA. The CDR3 is 13 residues long. The CDR3 protein is CASRIDSYTEAFF. Supplemented by reference TRBV7-3 and TRBJ1-1, the full variable domain reads GAGVSQTPSNKVTEKGKYVELRCDPISGHTALYWYRQSLGQGPEFLIYFQGTGAADDSGLPNDRFFAVRPEGSVSTLKIQRTERGDSAVYLCASRIDSYTEAFFGQGTRLTVV.

This sequence joins TRBV11-3 and TRBJ2-5; TCRdb proposes TRBD1, but this gene call is untestable without DNA. CDR3 length: 13 residues. From germline, CDR1 is SGHNT and CDR2 YENEEA. CDR3 region: CASSLFQGETQYF. The whole variable domain, filled in from reference TRBV11-3 and TRBJ2-5, reads EAGVVQSPRYKIIEKKQPVAFWCNPISGHNTLYWYLQNLGQGPELLIRYENEEAVDDSQLPKDRFSAERLKGVDSTLKIQPAELGDSAVYLCASSLFQGETQYFGPGTRLLVL.

The chain uses TRBV3-1 and TRBJ2-7; TCRdb's assignment of TRBD2 cannot be checked, as there is no DNA. The CDR3 has 16 residues. Germline V gene lookup returns CDR1 LGHDT and CDR2 YNNKEL (reference sequence). The CDR3 sequence: CASSQPGTSGGYEQYF.

The chain links TRBV7-2 to TRBJ2-5; TCRdb proposes TRBD1, but this gene call is untestable without DNA. CDR1 and CDR2 (germline): SGHTA, FQGNSA. The CDR3 totals 15 residues. CDR3 residues: CASSQRGGAFETQYF.

The V and J genes are TRBV7-2 and TRBJ1-2; TCRdb's D call, TRBD1, is unchecked because there is no DNA. The CDR3 has 13 amino acids. Germline V gene sequence: CDR1 SGHTA, CDR2 FQGNSA. CDR3: CASSLGDRGGYTF.

The CDR3 loop reads CASSEKRVLGNQPQHF. This chain connects TRBV2 to TRBJ1-5. The CDR3 covers 16 residues. CDR1 and CDR2 from the germline V gene are SNHLY and FYNNEI.

This chain connects TRBV7-2 to TRBJ2-3; the TCRdb D gene call, TRBD2, has no DNA to confirm it. Per the germline V gene, CDR1 is SGHTA and CDR2 is FQGNSA. CDR3 length: 17 residues. The CDR3 reads CASSLPQTSGNTDTQYF.

The V call is TRBV2, the J call TRBJ2-1. This CDR3 has 16 residues. The germline gives CDR1 SNHLY, CDR2 FYNNEI. CDR3 protein: CASSEVGFSSYNEQFF.

V usage is TRBV2 and J usage is TRBJ2-4; TCRdb returns TRBD1, unconfirmable since there is no DNA. CDR1 is SNHLY, CDR2 FYNNEI, per germline. This CDR3 is 12 amino acids long. CDR3 sequence: CASSDQGTIQYF.